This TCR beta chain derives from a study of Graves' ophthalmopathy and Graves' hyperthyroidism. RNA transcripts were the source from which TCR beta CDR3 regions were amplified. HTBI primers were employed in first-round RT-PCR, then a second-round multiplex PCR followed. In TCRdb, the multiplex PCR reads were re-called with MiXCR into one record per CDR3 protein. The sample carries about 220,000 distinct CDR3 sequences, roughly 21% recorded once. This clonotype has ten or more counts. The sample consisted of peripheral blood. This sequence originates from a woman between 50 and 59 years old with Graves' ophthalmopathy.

This chain's CDR3 is CATSRDPTGRTGANVLTF. CDR3 DNA: TGTGCCACCAGCAGAGATCCGACAGGGAGGACCGGGGCCAACGTCCTGACTTTC. The chain recombines TRBV15 with TRBJ2-6; TRBD1 might be the D (7 bases). Germline values: CDR1 LNHNV, CDR2 YYDKDF (reference sequence). The CDR3 has 18 amino acids. Trimming took off 0 bases at V and 4 bases at J, with 16 bases between the two ends.